The source of this T cell receptor beta chain is a study of shared clonotypes between healthy human individuals. Study conclusions and caveats: Some naive CD4 clonotypes, roughly 5%, turned up in common across a few donors.

The repertoire was sequenced with immunoSEQ multiplex PCR; TCRdb's copy has only in-frame clones and lacks some. Altogether about 1.9 million clones are present, about 94% being singletons, with the ten largest covering under 2%. Germline V lookup: CDR1 SGDLS, CDR2 YYNGEE. The ends lost 0 bases at V and 4 bases at J; junction bases unmatched: 0. This CDR3 spans 13 amino acids. Terminally differentiated effector memory CD45RA+ cells were excluded by CCR7 positive selection of CD45RO-negative cells. As for this clone: Its specificity is not known. This sample includes further DNA sequences coding for the same CDR3.

Sequencing was done on a sample of naive CD8+ T cells from PBMCs. The genes are TRBV9 and TRBJ1-2, with 7 bases aligning to TRBD1. This sequence originates from a man aged 18 to 29 in good health. Some clones in this sample may be carry-over from other donors' samples. In DNA form, the CDR3 reads TGTGCCAGCAGCGTAGGGACAGGCTATGGCTACACCTTC. It specifies CASSVGTGYGYTF.